These T cell receptor beta chains were read from a single sample in a study of tumor-infiltrating lymphocytes in oesophageal squamous cell carcinoma. TCRdb used MiXCR to reprocess the PCR reads, holding one entry per CDR3 protein. The sample has 10,000 to 15,000 distinct CDR3 sequences, about 50% seen once; the top ten hold 34%. Material: esophageal tumor tissue. Source of these receptors: a female donor with esophageal squamous cell carcinoma. Both conserved end residues are part of each CDR3. D genes are given only for firm matches. Clone sizes are given selectively: once, few, many, or a class where the clone is expanded.

once,TRBJ2-1,TRBV7-3,NA,CASSLIPLAEYNEQFF,TGTGCCAGCAGCTTAATCCCACTAGCAGAATACAATGAGCAGTTCTTC
NA,TRBJ2-3,TRBV7-2,NA,CASSLRQGGDTDTQYF,TGTGCCAGCAGCTTAAGGCAGGGGGGCGACACAGATACGCAGTATTTT
few,TRBJ2-7,TRBV7-2,NA,CASSSPIRGMVSYEQYF,TGTGCCAGCAGCTCCCCGATTCGGGGTATGGTCTCCTACGAGCAGTACTTC
many,TRBJ2-1,TRBV7-9,TRBD2,CVTRRASGRGGNEQFF,TGTGTTACGCGACGGGCTAGCGGGAGAGGGGGGAATGAGCAGTTCTTC
NA,TRBJ2-5,TRBV5-6,TRBD1,CASSLGQGVPPLHF,TGTGCCAGCAGCCTGGGACAGGGGGTTCCCCCCCTCCACTTC
NA,TRBJ2-5,TRBV10-3,NA,CAISEPYQETQYF,TGTGCCATCAGTGAGCCCTATCAAGAGACCCAGTACTTC
NA,TRBJ2-2,TRBV12-3/TRBV12-4,NA,CASSFRETGELFF,TGTGCCAGCAGTTTCAGGGAGACCGGGGAGCTGTTTTTT
NA,TRBJ1-6,TRBV7-3,TRBD1,CASSRDRGSYEQYF,TGTGCCAGCAGCCGGGACAGGGGGAGCTACGAGCAGTACTTT
NA,TRBJ2-5,TRBV10-3,NA,CAIHEQLQETQYF,TGTGCCATCCACGAGCAATTGCAAGAGACCCAGTACTTC
NA,TRBJ2-3,TRBV10-3,TRBD1,CARPTGWTDTQYF,TGTGCCAGACCGACAGGGTGGACAGATACGCAGTATTTT
NA,TRBJ2-3,TRBV7-2,TRBD1,CASSWGQGQDTQYF,TGTGCCAGCAGCTGGGGACAGGGTCAAGATACGCAGTATTTT
few,TRBJ2-5,TRBV6-6,NA,CASSYSILEGETQYF,TGTGCCAGCAGTTACTCGATTCTCGAAGGGGAGACCCAGTACTTC
NA,TRBJ1-1,TRBV5-3,NA,CASSWGRNTEAFF,TGTGCCAGCAGCTGGGGCAGGAACACTGAAGCTTTCTTT
once,TRBJ2-5,TRBV7-2,NA,CASSKQAQETQYF,TGTGCCAGCAGCAAACAAGCCCAGGAGACCCAGTACTTC
many,TRBJ2-7,TRBV10-2,NA,CASSSWQMGRYEQYF,TGCGCCAGCAGTAGTTGGCAGATGGGCCGATACGAGCAGTACTTC
medium-sized,TRBJ2-6,TRBV11-2,TRBD1,CASSLVGVGQGASGANVLTF,TGTGCCAGCAGCTTAGTCGGCGTGGGACAGGGCGCCTCTGGGGCCAACGTCCTGACTTTC
few,TRBJ2-3,TRBV7-9,NA,CASSKHRDRTDTQYF,TGTGCCAGCAGCAAGCACAGGGACCGTACAGATACGCAGTATTTT
many,TRBJ2-1,TRBV7-6,NA,CASSGRQGRYNEQFF,TGTGCCAGCAGCGGACGGCAGGGGAGGTACAATGAGCAGTTCTTC
NA,TRBJ2-7,TRBV7-3,TRBD1,CASSPTGGDYYEQYF,TGTGCCAGCAGCCCCACAGGGGGTGACTACTACGAGCAGTACTTC
NA,TRBJ2-7,TRBV28,NA,CASRTGQLVSPLHF,TGTGCCAGCAGAACGGGACAACTAGTTTCACCCCTCCACTTC
NA,TRBJ2-2,TRBV7-2,NA,CASSSYSRTGELFF,TGTGCCAGCAGCTCATACAGCCGCACCGGGGAGCTGTTTTTT
NA,TRBJ1-1,TRBV12-3/TRBV12-4,NA,CASSLQGTEAFF,TGTGCCAGCAGTTTACAGGGCACTGAAGCTTTCTTT
NA,TRBJ2-3,TRBV6-1,TRBD1,CASSRQGRSTDTQYF,TGTGCCAGCAGTAGACAGGGGCGAAGCACAGATACGCAGTATTTT
NA,TRBJ2-1,TRBV11-2,NA,CASSLGSSDNEQFF,TGTGCCAGCAGCTTAGGTAGCAGCGACAATGAGCAGTTCTTC
hyperexpanded,TRBJ2-5,TRBV7-9,TRBD1,CATRDSLQETQYF,TGTGCCACACGGGACAGTCTACAAGAGACCCAGTACTTC
NA,TRBJ2-1,TRBV7-3,NA,CASSLTWGRGSVEQFF,TGTGCCAGCAGCTTAACGTGGGGGAGGGGGTCTGTGGAGCAGTTCTTC
few,TRBJ2-1,TRBV7-9,NA,CASSAPRGGHEQFF,TGTGCCAGCAGCGCCCCTCGGGGTGGCCATGAGCAGTTCTTC
NA,TRBJ2-1,TRBV11-2,TRBD2,CASSSGTSGRFEQFF,TGTGCCAGCAGCTCCGGGACTAGCGGGAGGTTTGAGCAGTTCTTC
NA,TRBJ1-4,TRBV28,TRBD1,CASSRGGGVTEKLFF,TGTGCCAGCAGCAGGGGGGGGGGCGTGACTGAAAAACTGTTTTTT
NA,TRBJ1-1,TRBV27,NA,CASCHLTNLNTEAFF,TGTGCCAGCTGTCACTTGACAAATTTGAACACTGAAGCTTTCTTT
NA,TRBJ2-4,TRBV7-2,TRBD2,CASSLPGGAFGDTQYF,TGTGCCAGCAGCTTGCCCGGGGGGGCATTCGGAGATACGCAGTACTTC
NA,TRBJ2-7,TRBV7-9,TRBD2,CASSLELTSGKQYF,TGTGCCAGCAGCTTAGAGCTTACTAGCGGTAAGCAGTACTTC
once,TRBJ2-3,TRBV7-2,NA,CASSPDSHTQYF,TGTGCCAGCAGCCCGGACTCCCATACGCAGTATTTT
NA,TRBJ2-3,TRBV7-6,NA,CASSPLALVADTQYF,TGTGCCAGCAGCCCGCTAGCGCTAGTGGCAGATACGCAGTATTTT
NA,TRBJ2-6,TRBV7-2,NA,CASSLTAGANVLTF,TGTGCCAGCAGCTTGACAGCTGGGGCCAACGTCCTGACTTTC
NA,TRBJ1-2,TRBV5-3,TRBD1,CASSLQQGAGYGYTF,TGTGCCAGCAGCCTACAACAGGGGGCTGGCTATGGCTACACCTTC
once,TRBJ2-3,TRBV6-1,TRBD2,CASIGLARHTDTQYF,TGTGCCAGCATAGGACTAGCTCGCCACACAGATACGCAGTATTTT
once,TRBJ2-1,TRBV7-3,NA,CASTPQDEQFF,TGTGCCAGCACCCCCCAGGATGAGCAGTTCTTC
NA,TRBJ2-1,TRBV7-2,NA,CASSLIPRSSYNEQFF,TGTGCCAGCAGCTTAATCCCGCGGAGCTCCTACAATGAGCAGTTCTTC
few,TRBJ1-2,TRBV7-2,NA,CASSLNPSVYGYTF,TGTGCCAGCAGCTTAAACCCATCAGTCTATGGCTACACCTTC
NA,TRBJ1-6,TRBV28,NA,CASSKETTYEQYF,TGTGCCAGCAGTAAGGAAACAACCTACGAGCAGTACTTT